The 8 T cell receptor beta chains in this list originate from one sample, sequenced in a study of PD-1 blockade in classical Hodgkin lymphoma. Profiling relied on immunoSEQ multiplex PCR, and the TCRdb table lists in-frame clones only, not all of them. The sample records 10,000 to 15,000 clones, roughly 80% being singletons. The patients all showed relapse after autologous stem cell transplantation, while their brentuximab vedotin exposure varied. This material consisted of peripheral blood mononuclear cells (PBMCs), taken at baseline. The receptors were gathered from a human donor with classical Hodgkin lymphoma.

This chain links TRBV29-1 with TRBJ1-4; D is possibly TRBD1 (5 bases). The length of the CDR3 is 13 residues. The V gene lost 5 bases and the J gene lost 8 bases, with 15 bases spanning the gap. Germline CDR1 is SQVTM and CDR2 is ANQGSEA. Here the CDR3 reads CSVPTAGGEKLFF. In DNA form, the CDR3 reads TGCAGCGTTCCGACAGCGGGAGGGGAAAAACTGTTTTTT.

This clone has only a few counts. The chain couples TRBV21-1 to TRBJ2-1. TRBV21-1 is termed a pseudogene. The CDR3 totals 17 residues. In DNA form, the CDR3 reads TGTGCCAGCAGTGCGGGTCGCGGGACACCGATTAACAATGAGCAGTTCTTC. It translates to CASSAGRGTPINNEQFF.

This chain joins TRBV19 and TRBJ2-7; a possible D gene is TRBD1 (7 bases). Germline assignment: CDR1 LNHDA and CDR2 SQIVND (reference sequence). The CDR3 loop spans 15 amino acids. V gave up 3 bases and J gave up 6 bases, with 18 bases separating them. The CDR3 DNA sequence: TGTGCCAGTAGTATTACCGCGGGACAGCCTCGCGAGCAGTACTTC. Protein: CASSITAGQPREQYF.

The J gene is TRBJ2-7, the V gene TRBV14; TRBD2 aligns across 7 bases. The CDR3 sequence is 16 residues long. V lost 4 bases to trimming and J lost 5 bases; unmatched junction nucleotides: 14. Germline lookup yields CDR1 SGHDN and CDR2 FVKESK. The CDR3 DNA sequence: TGTGCCAGCAGCCGTATGGGGCGGGAGAAGACCCACGAGCAGTACTTC. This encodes CASSRMGREKTHEQYF. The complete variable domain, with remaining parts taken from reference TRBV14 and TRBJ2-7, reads EAGVTQFPSHSVIEKGQTVTLRCDPISGHDNLYWYRRVMGKEIKFLLHFVKESKQDESGMPNNRFLAERTGGTYSTLKVQPAELEDSGVYFCASSRMGREKTHEQYFGPGTRLTVT.

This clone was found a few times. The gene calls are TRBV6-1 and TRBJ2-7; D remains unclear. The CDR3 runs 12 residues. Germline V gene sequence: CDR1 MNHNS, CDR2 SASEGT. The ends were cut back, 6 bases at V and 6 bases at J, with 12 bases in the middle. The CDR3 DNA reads TGTGCCAGCAGGGCGGACCCCTTCGAGCAGTACTTC. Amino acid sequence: CASRADPFEQYF.

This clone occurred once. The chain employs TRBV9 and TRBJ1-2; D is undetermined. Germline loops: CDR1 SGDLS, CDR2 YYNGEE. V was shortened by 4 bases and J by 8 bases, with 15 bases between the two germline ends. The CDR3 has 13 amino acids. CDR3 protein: CASSTRVGGGYTF. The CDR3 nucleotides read TGTGCCAGCAGCACCCGCGTAGGTGGAGGCTACACCTTC.

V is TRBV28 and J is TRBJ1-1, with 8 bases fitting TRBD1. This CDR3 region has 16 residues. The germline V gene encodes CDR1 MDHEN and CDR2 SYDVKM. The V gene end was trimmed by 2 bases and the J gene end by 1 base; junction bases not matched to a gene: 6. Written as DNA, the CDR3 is TGTGCCAGCAGTTTACCCCAGGGGGCTCCGAACACTGAAGCTTTCTTT. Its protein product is CASSLPQGAPNTEAFF.

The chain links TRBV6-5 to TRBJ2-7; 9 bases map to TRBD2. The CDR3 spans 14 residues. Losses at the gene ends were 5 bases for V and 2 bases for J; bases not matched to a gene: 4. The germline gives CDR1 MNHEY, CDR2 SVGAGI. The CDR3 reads CASSIAGVAYEQYF. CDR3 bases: TGTGCCAGCAGTATAGCGGGAGTAGCCTACGAGCAGTACTTC.